Listed below are T cell receptor beta chains from one sample, sequenced in a study of blood T cell repertoires in COVID-19. The protocol was immunoSEQ multiplex PCR, while the TCRdb copy is restricted to in-frame clones and leaves out a portion. This table has about 14,000 clones, 87% appearing once. The sample was peripheral blood. These TCRs come from a human donor in a cohort sampled during active COVID-19. Each CDR3 is given with its conserved first and last residue. Each record gives: V gene, clone size, D gene, CDR3 length, J gene, CDR3 protein, CDR3 DNA. The D gene is left open where the match is weak. Clone size is not always given. Where it is, it says once, few, many or a class for expanded clones.

v_gene: TRBV19; abundance: .; d_gene: .; len: 14; j_gene: TRBJ1-4; CDR3aa: CASGLPTTNEKLFF; CDR3nt: TGTGCCAGTGGACTGCCTACAACTAATGAAAAACTGTTTTTT
v_gene: TRBV29-1; abundance: once; d_gene: .; len: 14; j_gene: TRBJ1-2; CDR3aa: CSVDFFQGTYGYTF; CDR3nt: TGCAGCGTTGATTTTTTCCAGGGAACCTATGGCTACACCTTC
v_gene: TRBV2; abundance: .; d_gene: .; len: 14; j_gene: TRBJ2-2; CDR3aa: CASSVRGSTGELFF; CDR3nt: TGTGCCAGCAGTGTCCGAGGGAGCACCGGGGAGCTGTTTTTT
v_gene: TRBV28; abundance: .; d_gene: .; len: 14; j_gene: TRBJ2-7; CDR3aa: CASSLHGPSNEQYF; CDR3nt: TGTGCCAGCAGTTTGCATGGGCCCAGCAACGAGCAGTACTTC
v_gene: TRBV7-9; abundance: .; d_gene: .; len: 11; j_gene: TRBJ2-3; CDR3aa: CATTSTDTQYF; CDR3nt: TGTGCCACGACTAGCACAGATACGCAGTATTTT
v_gene: TRBV28; abundance: .; d_gene: TRBD1; len: 14; j_gene: TRBJ2-2; CDR3aa: CASLLQGAVGELFF; CDR3nt: TGTGCCAGCCTACTGCAGGGGGCTGTCGGGGAGCTGTTTTTT
v_gene: TRBV6-5; abundance: .; d_gene: .; len: 13; j_gene: TRBJ2-7; CDR3aa: CASSHGRGYEQYF; CDR3nt: TGTGCCAGCAGTCACGGTAGGGGATACGAGCAGTACTTC
v_gene: TRBV11-3; abundance: .; d_gene: .; len: 13; j_gene: TRBJ2-1; CDR3aa: CASSLAGNNEQFF; CDR3nt: TGTGCCAGCAGCTTAGCGGGAAACAATGAGCAGTTCTTC
v_gene: TRBV27; abundance: .; d_gene: .; len: 15; j_gene: TRBJ2-1; CDR3aa: CASSFSGPSYSEQFF; CDR3nt: TGTGCCAGCAGTTTTTCGGGTCCCTCCTATAGTGAGCAGTTCTTC
v_gene: TRBV7-9; abundance: .; d_gene: .; len: 15; j_gene: TRBJ1-1; CDR3aa: CASSLPGLRNTEAFF; CDR3nt: TGTGCCAGCAGCTTACCGGGACTCCGGAACACTGAAGCTTTCTTT
v_gene: TRBV7-8; abundance: .; d_gene: .; len: 16; j_gene: TRBJ2-7; CDR3aa: CASSLSFGAETYEQYF; CDR3nt: TGTGCCAGCAGCCTCTCTTTTGGAGCAGAGACCTACGAGCAGTACTTC
v_gene: TRBV5-1; abundance: .; d_gene: TRBD1; len: 16; j_gene: TRBJ2-1; CDR3aa: CASSVGQGKSYNEQFF; CDR3nt: TGCGCCAGCAGCGTCGGACAGGGGAAATCCTACAATGAGCAGTTCTTC
v_gene: TRBV5-1; abundance: .; d_gene: TRBD1; len: 14; j_gene: TRBJ2-5; CDR3aa: CASSYGQGWETQYF; CDR3nt: TGCGCCAGCAGTTACGGACAGGGCTGGGAGACCCAGTACTTC
v_gene: TRBV29-1; abundance: .; d_gene: .; len: 17; j_gene: TRBJ2-3; CDR3aa: CSVEEFSETSLTDTQYF; CDR3nt: TGCAGCGTTGAAGAGTTTTCCGAGACTAGTCTCACAGATACGCAGTATTTT
v_gene: TRBV5-1; abundance: few; d_gene: .; len: 14; j_gene: TRBJ1-5; CDR3aa: CASSPGLINQPQHF; CDR3nt: TGCGCCAGCAGCCCGGGACTGATTAATCAGCCCCAGCATTTT
v_gene: TRBV9; abundance: .; d_gene: .; len: 14; j_gene: TRBJ2-7; CDR3aa: CASSVEPATYEQYF; CDR3nt: TGTGCCAGCAGCGTAGAGCCTGCTACCTACGAGCAGTACTTC
v_gene: TRBV3-1/TRBV3-2; abundance: .; d_gene: TRBD2; len: 17; j_gene: TRBJ2-1; CDR3aa: CASSQDTGLAGYNEQFF; CDR3nt: TGTGCCAGCAGCCAAGATACCGGACTAGCGGGGTACAATGAGCAGTTCTTC
v_gene: TRBV5-4; abundance: few; d_gene: TRBD1; len: 14; j_gene: TRBJ1-2; CDR3aa: CASSLGQGNYGYTF; CDR3nt: TGTGCCAGCAGCTTGGGACAGGGAAACTATGGCTACACCTTC
v_gene: TRBV7-2; abundance: .; d_gene: TRBD1; len: 16; j_gene: TRBJ1-4; CDR3aa: CASSPTGTVPNEKLFF; CDR3nt: TGTGCCAGCAGCCCAACAGGGACAGTACCTAATGAAAAACTGTTTTTT
v_gene: TRBV1; abundance: .; d_gene: .; len: 17; j_gene: TRBJ1-1; CDR3aa: CTSRVTTGAGGVTEAFF; CDR3nt: TGCACCAGCAGGGTGACCACCGGGGCAGGGGGTGTCACTGAAGCTTTCTTT
v_gene: TRBV29-1; abundance: .; d_gene: .; len: 14; j_gene: TRBJ2-3; CDR3aa: CSTRGTGERDTQYF; CDR3nt: TGCAGCACCCGAGGTACGGGGGAACGAGATACGCAGTATTTT
v_gene: TRBV27; abundance: .; d_gene: .; len: 15; j_gene: TRBJ2-4; CDR3aa: CASRVTGYGKNIQYF; CDR3nt: TGTGCCAGCAGGGTTACAGGGTATGGCAAAAACATTCAGTACTTC
v_gene: TRBV5-6; abundance: once; d_gene: .; len: 13; j_gene: TRBJ1-2; CDR3aa: CASSSTTNYGYTF; CDR3nt: TGTGCCAGCAGCAGTACAACTAACTATGGCTACACCTTC
v_gene: TRBV2; abundance: .; d_gene: .; len: 15; j_gene: TRBJ2-2; CDR3aa: CASSEARSSTGELFF; CDR3nt: TGTGCCAGCAGTGAAGCACGTAGCAGCACCGGGGAGCTGTTTTTT
v_gene: TRBV27; abundance: .; d_gene: TRBD1; len: 15; j_gene: TRBJ2-5; CDR3aa: CASSLLDRGLETQYF; CDR3nt: TGTGCCAGCAGTTTACTCGACAGGGGGTTGGAGACCCAGTACTTC
v_gene: TRBV11-2; abundance: .; d_gene: .; len: 15; j_gene: TRBJ2-2; CDR3aa: CASNSRDTNTGELFF; CDR3nt: TGTGCCAGCAACTCCCGGGACACGAACACCGGGGAGCTGTTTTTT
v_gene: TRBV13; abundance: .; d_gene: .; len: 15; j_gene: TRBJ1-2; CDR3aa: CASSLGPGVNYGYTF; CDR3nt: TGTGCCAGCAGCTTAGGGCCAGGGGTTAACTATGGCTACACCTTC
v_gene: TRBV25-1; abundance: .; d_gene: .; len: 12; j_gene: TRBJ2-1; CDR3aa: CASSFGTGTEFF; CDR3nt: .
v_gene: TRBV9; abundance: .; d_gene: TRBD1; len: 15; j_gene: TRBJ2-7; CDR3aa: CASSGGTGGVYEQYF; CDR3nt: TGTGCCAGCAGCGGAGGGACAGGGGGCGTATACGAGCAGTACTTC
v_gene: TRBV18; abundance: .; d_gene: TRBD1; len: 17; j_gene: TRBJ2-6; CDR3aa: CASSPMTGGTRANVLTF; CDR3nt: TGTGCCAGCTCACCGATGACAGGGGGTACGAGGGCCAACGTCCTGACTTTC
v_gene: TRBV28; abundance: once; d_gene: .; len: 12; j_gene: TRBJ1-5; CDR3aa: CASSFGEQPQHF; CDR3nt: TGTGCCAGCAGTTTTGGAGAACAGCCCCAGCATTTT
v_gene: TRBV13; abundance: .; d_gene: TRBD2; len: 15; j_gene: TRBJ2-7; CDR3aa: CASSPPSGNINEQYF; CDR3nt: TGTGCCAGCAGTCCCCCCAGCGGGAATATCAACGAGCAGTACTTC
v_gene: TRBV5-1; abundance: .; d_gene: TRBD2; len: 14; j_gene: TRBJ2-7; CDR3aa: CASSFGGELYEQYF; CDR3nt: TGCGCCAGCAGCTTCGGGGGGGAACTCTACGAGCAGTACTTC
v_gene: TRBV24-1; abundance: few; d_gene: TRBD1; len: 17; j_gene: TRBJ2-1; CDR3aa: CATSDPTGGTLYNEQFF; CDR3nt: TGTGCCACCAGTGACCCAACAGGGGGCACCCTTTACAATGAGCAGTTCTTC
v_gene: TRBV7-9; abundance: .; d_gene: .; len: 11; j_gene: TRBJ2-1; CDR3aa: CASSLREDQFF; CDR3nt: TGTGCCAGCAGCTTAAGGGAGGATCAGTTCTTC
v_gene: TRBV29-1; abundance: .; d_gene: TRBD1; len: 17; j_gene: TRBJ1-1; CDR3aa: CSAQKRQGSSINTEAFF; CDR3nt: TGCAGCGCCCAAAAACGACAGGGGAGTAGCATAAACACTGAAGCTTTCTTT
v_gene: TRBV21-1; abundance: once; d_gene: .; len: 16; j_gene: TRBJ1-5; CDR3aa: CASSSGWDRVNQPQHF; CDR3nt: TGTGCCAGCAGTTCGGGGTGGGACAGGGTAAATCAGCCCCAGCATTTT
v_gene: TRBV11-3; abundance: .; d_gene: TRBD2; len: 17; j_gene: TRBJ2-7; CDR3aa: CASSLGVGLAASYEQYF; CDR3nt: TGTGCCAGCAGCTTAGGGGTGGGACTAGCGGCCTCCTACGAGCAGTACTTC
v_gene: TRBV14; abundance: .; d_gene: .; len: 14; j_gene: TRBJ2-1; CDR3aa: CASSLIAPYNEQFF; CDR3nt: TGTGCCAGCAGCCTTATAGCCCCCTACAATGAGCAGTTCTTC
v_gene: TRBV25-1; abundance: few; d_gene: .; len: 14; j_gene: TRBJ2-7; CDR3aa: CARMPGTRSYEQYF; CDR3nt: TGTGCCAGGATGCCCGGGACTCGCTCCTACGAGCAGTACTTC
v_gene: TRBV4-1; abundance: .; d_gene: .; len: 13; j_gene: TRBJ2-5; CDR3aa: CASSPNFQETQYF; CDR3nt: TGCGCCAGCAGTCCCAACTTTCAAGAGACCCAGTACTTC
v_gene: TRBV4-2; abundance: few; d_gene: .; len: 17; j_gene: TRBJ2-3; CDR3aa: CASSQVAGLGGTDTQYF; CDR3nt: TGTGCCAGCAGCCAAGTGGCAGGGCTCGGCGGCACAGATACGCAGTATTTT